Below are 10 T cell receptor beta chains sequenced from a single sample in a study of regulatory T cells in long-lasting Graves disease. Building of the TCR beta libraries involved iRepertoire HTBI primers and Arm-PCR of CDR3 regions. TCRdb independently ran MiXCR on the multiplex PCR reads; one entry per CDR3 protein. This sample yields a few hundred thousand distinct CDR3 sequences, of which 20% to 30% are seen a single time; about 26% belongs to the top ten. Time point given: persistent/refractory GD, antithyroid drugs over 5 years with positive TRAb. The authors made the TCR library using RNA they extracted from PBMCs. Sequenced here: peripheral blood mononuclear cells (PBMCs), sampled when the disease was refractory, from a patient treated with antithyroid drugs. These receptors were taken from a female donor with Graves disease.

The chain joins TRBV5-1 to TRBJ1-2; D is ambiguous. The CDR3 contains 14 residues. Germline CDR1 SGHRS, CDR2 YFSETQ. Trimming removed 2 bases from V and 5 bases from J, with 13 bases in between. The CDR3 loop reads CASSFDPSGYGYTF. CDR3 in DNA: TGCGCCAGCAGCTTTGATCCCTCCGGTTATGGCTACACCTTC.

The chain combines TRBV5-4 with TRBJ1-2, with 7 bases aligning to TRBD1. The CDR3 totals 14 residues. Germline V gives CDR1 SGHNT, CDR2 YYREEE (reference sequence). V lost 4 bases, J lost 4 bases, and 7 bases stayed unmatched. In nucleotides, the CDR3 is TGTGCCAGCAGCCGCTGGGGACAGATCTATGGCTACACCTTC. Its translation: CASSRWGQIYGYTF.

This clonotype has more than one count but fewer than ten. This chain links TRBV5-6 with TRBJ1-3; D perhaps matches TRBD1 (5 bases). CDR1 and CDR2 from the germline V gene are SGHDT and YYEEEE. CDR3 length: 16 amino acids. The V gene lost 2 bases and the J gene lost 0 bases, with 12 bases spanning the gap. CDR3 bases: TGTGCCAGCAGCTTAGGGAGGACACTCTCTGGAAACACCATATATTTT. Translating gives CASSLGRTLSGNTIYF.

This sequence joins TRBV5-6 and TRBJ2-2; 9 bases align to TRBD2. With 5 bases clipped from V and 1 base from J, the junction kept 6 bases outside the gene matches. The germline V gene has CDR1 SGHDT and CDR2 YYEEEE. This CDR3 spans 16 amino acids. CDR3 protein: CASRESGRWNTGELFF. In DNA, the CDR3 is TGTGCCAGCAGGGAAAGCGGGAGGTGGAACACCGGGGAGCTGTTTTTT.

The V call is TRBV12-5, the J call TRBJ2-1, with 8 bases matching TRBD1. CDR1 is LGHNT and CDR2 is FRNRAP in the germline V gene. This CDR3 has 16 amino acids. The J segment lost 8 bases and the V segment lost 3 bases, leaving 12 bases of the junction unmatched. CDR3 protein: CASGLLRGRGQDEQFF. The CDR3 DNA sequence: TGTGCTAGTGGTTTACTAAGGGGCAGGGGGCAGGATGAGCAGTTCTTC.

This clonotype showed up just a few times. The chain combines TRBV14 with TRBJ2-7; D is tentatively TRBD1 or TRBD2 (5 bases each). Per the germline V gene, CDR1 is SGHDN and CDR2 is FVKESK. V lost 5 bases and J lost 4, with 15 bases in between. The CDR3 contains 14 residues. The DNA of the CDR3 is TGTGCCAGCAGCTATGAGGGGTTTCAATACGAGCAGTACTTC. Residues: CASSYEGFQYEQYF.

The sample holds many counts of this clonotype. The chain combines TRBV11-2 with TRBJ2-7; D perhaps matches TRBD1 (5 bases). In germline, CDR1 is SGHAT, CDR2 FQNNGV. This CDR3 has 16 amino acids. The V end lost 2 bases, the J end lost 4 bases, and 18 bases lay between the germline ends. In nucleotides, the CDR3 is TGTGCCAGCAGCTTAAATCGTGGGGCTTCTTTGTACGAGCAGTACTTC. The encoded protein is CASSLNRGASLYEQYF.

The chain carries TRBV6-4 and TRBJ1-5; no firm D call. The CDR3 consists of 15 residues. V lost 6 bases and J 6 bases, leaving 18 bases between the germline ends. Germline V gene lookup returns CDR1 MRHNA and CDR2 SNTAGT. The CDR3 nucleotides are TGTGCCAGCAGAAACCCCGGCAGAGACACTCAGCCCCAGCATTTT. Amino acids: CASRNPGRDTQPQHF.

There are a few counts of this clonotype. This sequence joins TRBV7-9 and TRBJ1-1, with a weak D call TRBD1 (5 bases). V was trimmed by 8 bases and J by 3 bases, leaving 13 bases between them. The CDR3 totals 13 residues. Germline loops: CDR1 SEHNR, CDR2 FQNEAQ (reference sequence). The CDR3 sequence: CASYQGAHTEAFF. CDR3 nucleotide sequence: TGTGCCAGCTACCAAGGGGCGCACACTGAAGCTTTCTTT. Filled out from reference TRBV7-9 and TRBJ1-1, the complete variable domain reads DTGVSQNPRHKITKRGQNVTFRCDPISEHNRLYWYRQTLGQGPEFLTYFQNEAQLEKSRLLSDRFSAERPKGSFSTLEIQRTEQGDSAMYLCASYQGAHTEAFFGQGTRLTVV.

This clonotype was seen repeatedly, ten times or more. The rearrangement joins TRBV27 to TRBJ1-5; 10 nucleotides match TRBD1. This CDR3 is 15 amino acids long. The junction had 8 bases not matched to a gene; V was cut back by 6 bases and J by 6 bases. Germline CDR1 reads MNHEY; CDR2 reads SMNVEV (reference sequence). The CDR3 here is CASRTGQGGSQPQHF. The DNA for the CDR3 is TGTGCCAGCAGGACCGGACAGGGGGGAAGTCAGCCCCAGCATTTT.